This TCR beta chain was found in a study of shared clonotypes between healthy human individuals. This clone was observed at least ten times. The CDR3 loop spans 18 amino acids. Only in-frame clones appear in the TCRdb table, and some are missing; sequencing was by immunoSEQ multiplex PCR. The table has about 1 million clones, about 70% seen once. This TCR came from a man younger than 30 in good health. The sequenced sample was memory CD4+ T cells sorted from blood. As to subset: CD45RA-negative fraction. The genes are TRBV21-1 and TRBJ2-3; no DNA check was done on the table's D call, TRBD2. TRBV21-1 is an annotated pseudogene. The CDR3, as DNA: TGTGCCAGCAGCCACACCGGGACTAGCGGGAGGACCACAGATACGCAGTATTTT. It specifies CASSHTGTSGRTTDTQYF.